The clone carrying this TCR beta chain showed up just a few times. V lost 0 bases and J lost 3; bases outside the gene matches: 6. The CDR3 is made up of 18 amino acids. The germline V gene has CDR1 SGHRS and CDR2 YFSETQ. This entry comes from a study of blood T cell repertoires in COVID-19. Study-wide context: Acute and convalescent COVID-19 samples came from the United States, Italy and Spain. PBMCs, B-cell-depleted T cells, or T cells were the source of the cDNA or gDNA that made up the material.

Original methodology: From reference gene primer amplification, estimates of nucleated cell counts were derived. Clones were read by immunoSEQ multiplex PCR, and TCRdb kept only the in-frame ones, dropping some. D and trimming come from the DNA, and the V and J calls and clone size come from that table. The table shows roughly 90,000 clones, with approximately 83% occurring only once. The genes are TRBV5-1 and TRBJ2-3; TRBD2 aligns across 14 bases. The sequenced material came from peripheral blood. This TCR came from a woman of 80 years or more with active or convalescent COVID-19. The CDR3 loop reads CASSLAGLAGGGTDTQYF. The CDR3 DNA sequence: TGCGCCAGCAGCTTGGCCGGACTAGCGGGGGGCGGGACAGATACGCAGTATTTT.